These T cell receptor beta chains were read from a single sample in a study of sequential checkpoint blockade in melanoma. Measured with immunoSEQ multiplex PCR; TCRdb has only the in-frame clones, and not every one. The sample contains around 25,000 clones, about four fifths of which appear only once. Sequenced here: CD8+ T cells sorted from blood (inferred from file names), sampled from a patient given nivolumab and ipilimumab in sequence. These receptors were collected from a human donor with melanoma. CDR3s leave out the opening cysteine and the closing phenylalanine or tryptophan. Rows may omit the clone size; those that give it use once, few, many or a size class.

v_call	clone_size	cdr3_aa
TRBV5-1	once	ASGQGKSTDTQY
TRBV2	.	ASRFLITNEKLF
TRBV7-8	.	ASSLGDRGTQPQH
TRBV28	.	ASSFGGLSNQPQH
TRBV5-4	.	ASSGAGTGGLYSYEQY
TRBV29-1	.	SVARTGGPGANVLT
TRBV7-2	.	ASSSVLAGGGEQY
TRBV27	.	ASSFWTGTGSYEQY
TRBV9	.	ASSEREGFGYEQF
TRBV5-1	.	ASSLSRGSSGNTIY
TRBV27	.	ASSPRTDTQY
TRBV28	.	ASSSGRASTDTQY
TRBV19	.	ASSMTAGPPDEQF
TRBV7-9	.	ASSFLDYGYT
TRBV11-3	.	ASSSPDRGVREQY
TRBV27	.	ASSYKTPSGRNKNTGELF
TRBV2	.	ASSEVSLAKNIQY
TRBV28	.	ASSAPGQGVTGNTIY
TRBV28	.	ASSSGQGDNQPQH
TRBV11-3	.	ASSLVRGIGEQF
TRBV5-1	.	ASSLAGTSGSDTQY
TRBV6-5	medium-sized	ASSYRQGLSYEQY
TRBV9	.	ASSPSRYFSYEQY
TRBV30	once	AWSIDRGRSGANVLT
TRBV27	.	ASSSRRDNQPQH
TRBV6-5	.	ATGRGDYGYT
TRBV27	few	ASSFRGYNEQF
TRBV11-2	.	ASSLQMNTEAF
TRBV18	.	AGATGLDNEQF
TRBV6-1	.	ASRDRTWQF
TRBV5-1	.	ASSLQGGSSTDTQY
TRBV6-1	.	ASSAHRGGMETQY
TRBV5-1	.	ASSLRPRGEGYNEQF
TRBV29-1	.	SVFIGGAGYGYT
TRBV5-4	.	ASSSSRASGRILGTDTQY
TRBV28	.	ASRTAAYGYT
TRBV5-5	.	ASSRATAGESLTQY